A single sample is the source of the 27 T cell receptor beta chains below, sequenced in a study of shared clonotypes between healthy human individuals. Here immunoSEQ multiplex PCR was the method, and the copy in TCRdb shows in-frame clones only, minus some. Here the sample spans roughly 2 million clones, about 95% being singletons. Sequences were obtained from naive CD4+ T cells sorted from blood. Subset given: CD45RA+ positively selected. These receptors originate from a man aged 18 to 35 in good health.

The rearrangement joins TRBV5-6 to TRBJ2-2; 7 positions agree with TRBD1. J lost 0 bases, V lost 4 bases, and 6 bases had no gene match. The length of the CDR3 is 16 residues. In germline, CDR1 is SGHDT, CDR2 YYEEEE. The CDR3, as DNA: TGTGCCAGCAGCCCAATGACAGGGACGAACACCGGGGAGCTGTTTTTT. Protein sequence: CASSPMTGTNTGELFF. Supplemented by reference TRBV5-6 and TRBJ2-2, the full variable domain reads DAGVTQSPTHLIKTRGQQVTLRCSPKSGHDTVSWYQQALGQGPQFIFQYYEEEERQRGNFPDRFSGHQFPNYSSELNVNALLLGDSALYLCASSPMTGTNTGELFFGEGSRLTVL.

The chain is built from TRBV15 and TRBJ2-7, with D possibly matching TRBD2 (5 bases). V lost 0 bases and J lost 3, with 12 bases in between. The germline V gene has CDR1 LNHNV and CDR2 YYDKDF (reference sequence). This CDR3 has 15 residues. DNA of the CDR3: TGTGCCACCAGCAGAGATAGGACGGGATACTACGAGCAGTACTTC. This codes for CATSRDRTGYYEQYF. Drawing the rest from reference TRBV15 and TRBJ2-7, the complete variable domain is DAMVIQNPRYQVTQFGKPVTLSCSQTLNHNVMYWYQQKSSQAPKLLFHYYDKDFNNEADTPDNFQSRRPNTSFCFLDIRSPGLGDTAMYLCATSRDRTGYYEQYFGPGTRLTVT.

This chain uses TRBV5-1 with TRBJ2-1; D may be TRBD1 (7 bases). The CDR3 sequence is 15 residues long. V was trimmed by 4 bases and J by 0 bases, leaving 11 bases between them. Per germline, CDR1 SGHRS and CDR2 YFSETQ. CDR3 DNA: TGCGCCAGCAGCCCAGGGGGGAGCTCCTACAATGAGCAGTTCTTC. Its translation is CASSPGGSSYNEQFF.

The chain combines TRBV7-9 with TRBJ2-7; 7 positions agree with TRBD1. This CDR3 spans 14 amino acids. With V trimmed by 4 bases and J by 3 bases, 6 bases remained unmatched. From germline, CDR1 is SEHNR and CDR2 FQNEAQ (reference sequence). The CDR3 loop is CASSYGQAYYEQYF. CDR3 DNA sequence: TGTGCCAGCAGCTACGGACAGGCTTACTACGAGCAGTACTTC.

The rearrangement joins TRBV14 to TRBJ2-7; D is unclear. The CDR3 has 15 residues. The ends were cut back, 1 base at V and 5 bases at J, with 15 bases in the middle. Looked up from germline, CDR1 is SGHDN and CDR2 is FVKESK. The CDR3 sequence: CASSQGLRRRDEQYF. In DNA, the CDR3 is TGTGCCAGCAGCCAAGGTCTCCGGCGCCGGGACGAGCAGTACTTC.

V gene TRBV7-2 combines with J gene TRBJ1-1; D gene ambiguous. With 2 bases removed from V and 4 bases from J, the gap between germline ends came to 11 bases. Germline V lookup: CDR1 SGHTA, CDR2 FQGNSA. CDR3 length equals 14 residues. CDR3 in amino acids: CASSLMGMSTEAFF. The CDR3 nucleotides read TGTGCCAGCAGCTTAATGGGAATGAGCACTGAAGCTTTCTTT. The variable domain in full, completed from reference TRBV7-2 and TRBJ1-1, reads GAGVSQSPSNKVTEKGKDVELRCDPISGHTALYWYRQSLGQGLEFLIYFQGNSAPDKSGLPSDRFSAERTGGSVSTLTIQRTQQEDSAVYLCASSLMGMSTEAFFGQGTRLTVV.

The chain combines TRBV6-5 with TRBJ2-7, with a weak D call TRBD2 (6 bases). The length of the CDR3 is 13 residues. V gave up 8 bases and J gave up 0 bases, with 11 bases separating them. The V gene's germline CDR1 is MNHEY and CDR2 SVGAGI. The CDR3 nucleotides are TGTGCCAGCGCGGCTAGCGTCTCCTACGAGCAGTACTTC. Translated: CASAASVSYEQYF.

Concerning this clone: The same CDR3 is also encoded by other DNA sequences in this sample. This chain links TRBV28 with TRBJ1-5; TRBD1 is a possible D gene (5 bases). V lost 6 bases, J lost 5 bases, and 5 bases lay in between. Per germline, CDR1 MDHEN and CDR2 SYDVKM. The CDR3 has 11 amino acids. CDR3 coding DNA: TGTGCCAGCAGCAGGGATCAGCCCCAGCATTTT. Its protein is CASSRDQPQHF.

V gene TRBV7-9 combines with J gene TRBJ2-1; the D call may be TRBD1 or TRBD2 (5 bases each). In germline, CDR1 is SEHNR, CDR2 FQNEAQ (reference sequence). The CDR3 has 14 amino acids. V was clipped by 5 bases and J by 5 bases, with 13 bases between them. The CDR3: CASSAGTHNNEQFF. The CDR3 DNA follows: TGTGCCAGCAGCGCCGGGACCCACAACAATGAGCAGTTCTTC.

The chain uses TRBV6-6 and TRBJ1-4; tentatively, D is TRBD1 (5 bases). This CDR3 contains 16 residues. The germline CDR1 and CDR2 sequences are MNHNY and SVGAGI (reference sequence). V was shortened by 0 bases and J by 11 bases, with 19 bases between the two germline ends. Written as DNA, the CDR3 is TGTGCCAGCAGTTACTCACCGCAGGGATACAGACCTAAACTGTTTTTT. Protein: CASSYSPQGYRPKLFF.

This chain connects TRBV18 to TRBJ1-1; TRBD1 matches at 9 bases. The germline V gene encodes CDR1 KGHSH and CDR2 LQKENI. The junction had 9 bases not matched to a gene; V was cut back by 1 base and J by 0 bases. The CDR3 has 18 residues. CDR3 sequence (DNA): TGTGCCAGCTCACCACGCGTCCCGGGACAGGGTATGAACACTGAAGCTTTCTTT. Translated, it gives CASSPRVPGQGMNTEAFF.

In the case of this clone: This CDR3 is also generated by other DNA sequences in the sample. V and J are TRBV5-4 and TRBJ2-1, with 11 bases fitting TRBD2. CDR1 and CDR2 from the germline V gene are SGHNT and YYREEE (reference sequence). J lost 2 bases, V lost 4 bases, and 2 bases had no gene match. The CDR3 contains 15 residues. The CDR3 here is CASSLAGGTYNEQFF. The CDR3, as DNA: TGTGCCAGCAGCCTAGCGGGAGGAACCTACAATGAGCAGTTCTTC.

In DNA form, the CDR3 reads TGCGCCAGCAGCCGGGGGAAGCGGGAGGGTGTGGGGGAGACCCAGTACTTC. This encodes CASSRGKREGVGETQYF. The V gene is TRBV4-3, the J gene TRBJ2-5; TRBD2 matches 10 bases. CDR3 length equals 17 residues. From germline, CDR1 is LGHNA and CDR2 YSLEER. The J segment lost 5 bases and the V segment lost 4 bases, leaving 13 bases of the junction unmatched.

The chain carries TRBV6-5 and TRBJ1-5; D is unclear. CDR1 and CDR2 from the germline V gene are MNHEY and SVGAGI. Trimming took 6 bases from V and 1 from J, leaving 13 bases between them. This CDR3 has 15 amino acids. This chain's CDR3 is CASSPEWASNQPQHF. The CDR3 DNA is TGTGCCAGCAGCCCGGAGTGGGCGAGCAATCAGCCCCAGCATTTT.

V usage is TRBV5-1 and J usage is TRBJ2-2; D remains ambiguous. The germline gives CDR1 SGHRS, CDR2 YFSETQ. This CDR3 has 15 residues. V dropped 2 bases and J dropped 1 base, with 9 bases sitting between them. The DNA for the CDR3 is TGCGCCAGCAGCTTCACGGCCCTGAACACCGGGGAGCTGTTTTTT. Protein sequence: CASSFTALNTGELFF.

The chain is built from TRBV9 and TRBJ2-5; 10 bases match TRBD2. From germline, CDR1 is SGDLS and CDR2 YYNGEE. V dropped 3 bases and J dropped 5; count of bases not matched to a gene: 10. The CDR3 contains 16 residues. Written as DNA, the CDR3 is TGTGCCAGCAGCGCTCGTTCTAGCGGGAGCGGGGAGACCCAGTACTTC. It codes for CASSARSSGSGETQYF.

The chain uses TRBV15 and TRBJ2-6, with 7 bases aligning to TRBD1. Trimming took 1 base from V and 0 from J; bases not matched to a gene: 3. This CDR3 spans 17 amino acids. Per germline, CDR1 LNHNV and CDR2 YYDKDF (reference sequence). DNA for the CDR3: TGTGCCACCAGCAGAGCAGGGGGTACCTCTGGGGCCAACGTCCTGACTTTC. Protein product: CATSRAGGTSGANVLTF. Full variable domain (remainder filled in from reference TRBV15 and TRBJ2-6): DAMVIQNPRYQVTQFGKPVTLSCSQTLNHNVMYWYQQKSSQAPKLLFHYYDKDFNNEADTPDNFQSRRPNTSFCFLDIRSPGLGDTAMYLCATSRAGGTSGANVLTFGAGSRLTVL.

J is TRBJ1-2 and V is TRBV19, with 7 bases aligning to TRBD1. V gave up 6 bases and J gave up 1 base; unmatched junction bases: 5. CDR3 length: 14 amino acids. Germline loops: CDR1 LNHDA, CDR2 SQIVND (reference sequence). CDR3 sequence reads: CASRRGLDNYGYTF. The DNA of the CDR3 is TGTGCCAGTAGAAGGGGGCTGGATAACTATGGCTACACCTTC.

This clone was observed once. The V and J genes are TRBV11-2 and TRBJ2-3, with TRBD2 matching 9 bases. V was clipped by 4 bases and J by 3 bases; unmatched bases: 14. Looked up from germline, CDR1 is SGHAT and CDR2 is FQNNGV. There are 18 residues in the CDR3. The CDR3 DNA reads as TGTGCCAGCAGCTCACCCTCCCTGGGGGCGGGGGGGACAGATACGCAGTATTTT. Translating gives CASSSPSLGAGGTDTQYF.

The table lists this clone with a few counts. The chain employs TRBV10-3 and TRBJ2-5; no clear D gene. Germline CDR1 reads ENHRY; CDR2 reads SYGVKD. CDR3 length equals 13 residues. Trimming removed 3 bases at V and 5 bases at J, with 10 bases between. This CDR3 reads CAISDSPVETQYF. The DNA of the CDR3 is TGTGCCATCAGTGACTCCCCTGTGGAGACCCAGTACTTC.

The V and J genes are TRBV27 and TRBJ2-5; 8 bases match TRBD1. CDR1 and CDR2 from the germline V gene are MNHEY and SMNVEV (reference sequence). The CDR3 spans 17 residues. J lost 1 base, V lost 6 bases, and 13 bases had no gene match. CDR3 sequence (DNA): TGTGCCAGCAGGCCAGGGAAAGACAGGGGCCGCCAAGAGACCCAGTACTTC. Protein sequence: CASRPGKDRGRQETQYF.

The rearrangement joins TRBV28 to TRBJ1-3, with TRBD1 matching 10 bases. Germline loops: CDR1 MDHEN, CDR2 SYDVKM. J gave up 8 bases and V 7 bases, and 14 bases lay outside the gene matches. This CDR3 spans 16 amino acids. CDR3 region: CASTAPGQGRTDTIYF. The CDR3 bases are TGTGCCAGCACCGCCCCGGGACAGGGGAGAACGGACACCATATATTTT.

V is TRBV7-9 and J is TRBJ1-6, with a weak D call TRBD1 (5 bases). CDR3 length: 14 residues. The germline V gene has CDR1 SEHNR and CDR2 FQNEAQ (reference sequence). V shed 11 bases and J shed 10 bases, with 21 bases lying between them. For the CDR3, the DNA is TGTGCCGGAGGCGGGACGGGATCGGGGTCACCCCTCCACTTT. This gives the protein CAGGGTGSGSPLHF.

The gene calls are TRBV6-1 and TRBJ1-3; the D gene is possibly TRBD1 (5 bases). Germline V CDR1 and CDR2: MNHNS, SASEGT. The CDR3 runs 15 residues. The germline V and J ends were trimmed by 8 bases and 3 bases, with 17 bases remaining between them. CDR3 coding DNA: TGTGCCAGCGCCAAATGGCAGGGAGGTGGAAACACCATATATTTT. Its translation is CASAKWQGGGNTIYF.

The rearrangement uses TRBV10-3 and TRBJ2-7, with 8 bases fitting TRBD1. J gave up 6 bases and V 11 bases, and 9 bases lay outside the gene matches. The CDR3 sequence is 12 residues long. Looked up from germline, CDR1 is ENHRY and CDR2 is SYGVKD. The CDR3 region is CAAHQGAGEQYF. For the CDR3, the DNA is TGTGCCGCACACCAGGGGGCCGGCGAGCAGTACTTC.

This chain links TRBV6-5 with TRBJ2-7; TRBD2 aligns across 9 bases. Losses at the gene ends were 0 bases for V and 4 bases for J; bases not matched to a gene: 4. The length of the CDR3 is 15 residues. The germline V gene encodes CDR1 MNHEY and CDR2 SVGAGI. The CDR3 reads CASSYSTSGVYEQYF. The CDR3 nucleotides are TGTGCCAGCAGTTACTCGACTAGCGGCGTTTACGAGCAGTACTTC.

For this clone: Distinct nucleotide sequences in the sample also encode this CDR3. This chain joins TRBV30 and TRBJ1-1; the D is unclear. CDR3 size: 15 residues. Germline V gene lookup returns CDR1 GTSNPN and CDR2 SVGIG (reference sequence). V was cut by 0 bases and J by 0 bases, with 11 bases left in between. The chain's CDR3 is CAWSVRGVLNTEAFF. The CDR3 DNA sequence: TGTGCCTGGAGTGTACGCGGAGTCCTGAACACTGAAGCTTTCTTT.